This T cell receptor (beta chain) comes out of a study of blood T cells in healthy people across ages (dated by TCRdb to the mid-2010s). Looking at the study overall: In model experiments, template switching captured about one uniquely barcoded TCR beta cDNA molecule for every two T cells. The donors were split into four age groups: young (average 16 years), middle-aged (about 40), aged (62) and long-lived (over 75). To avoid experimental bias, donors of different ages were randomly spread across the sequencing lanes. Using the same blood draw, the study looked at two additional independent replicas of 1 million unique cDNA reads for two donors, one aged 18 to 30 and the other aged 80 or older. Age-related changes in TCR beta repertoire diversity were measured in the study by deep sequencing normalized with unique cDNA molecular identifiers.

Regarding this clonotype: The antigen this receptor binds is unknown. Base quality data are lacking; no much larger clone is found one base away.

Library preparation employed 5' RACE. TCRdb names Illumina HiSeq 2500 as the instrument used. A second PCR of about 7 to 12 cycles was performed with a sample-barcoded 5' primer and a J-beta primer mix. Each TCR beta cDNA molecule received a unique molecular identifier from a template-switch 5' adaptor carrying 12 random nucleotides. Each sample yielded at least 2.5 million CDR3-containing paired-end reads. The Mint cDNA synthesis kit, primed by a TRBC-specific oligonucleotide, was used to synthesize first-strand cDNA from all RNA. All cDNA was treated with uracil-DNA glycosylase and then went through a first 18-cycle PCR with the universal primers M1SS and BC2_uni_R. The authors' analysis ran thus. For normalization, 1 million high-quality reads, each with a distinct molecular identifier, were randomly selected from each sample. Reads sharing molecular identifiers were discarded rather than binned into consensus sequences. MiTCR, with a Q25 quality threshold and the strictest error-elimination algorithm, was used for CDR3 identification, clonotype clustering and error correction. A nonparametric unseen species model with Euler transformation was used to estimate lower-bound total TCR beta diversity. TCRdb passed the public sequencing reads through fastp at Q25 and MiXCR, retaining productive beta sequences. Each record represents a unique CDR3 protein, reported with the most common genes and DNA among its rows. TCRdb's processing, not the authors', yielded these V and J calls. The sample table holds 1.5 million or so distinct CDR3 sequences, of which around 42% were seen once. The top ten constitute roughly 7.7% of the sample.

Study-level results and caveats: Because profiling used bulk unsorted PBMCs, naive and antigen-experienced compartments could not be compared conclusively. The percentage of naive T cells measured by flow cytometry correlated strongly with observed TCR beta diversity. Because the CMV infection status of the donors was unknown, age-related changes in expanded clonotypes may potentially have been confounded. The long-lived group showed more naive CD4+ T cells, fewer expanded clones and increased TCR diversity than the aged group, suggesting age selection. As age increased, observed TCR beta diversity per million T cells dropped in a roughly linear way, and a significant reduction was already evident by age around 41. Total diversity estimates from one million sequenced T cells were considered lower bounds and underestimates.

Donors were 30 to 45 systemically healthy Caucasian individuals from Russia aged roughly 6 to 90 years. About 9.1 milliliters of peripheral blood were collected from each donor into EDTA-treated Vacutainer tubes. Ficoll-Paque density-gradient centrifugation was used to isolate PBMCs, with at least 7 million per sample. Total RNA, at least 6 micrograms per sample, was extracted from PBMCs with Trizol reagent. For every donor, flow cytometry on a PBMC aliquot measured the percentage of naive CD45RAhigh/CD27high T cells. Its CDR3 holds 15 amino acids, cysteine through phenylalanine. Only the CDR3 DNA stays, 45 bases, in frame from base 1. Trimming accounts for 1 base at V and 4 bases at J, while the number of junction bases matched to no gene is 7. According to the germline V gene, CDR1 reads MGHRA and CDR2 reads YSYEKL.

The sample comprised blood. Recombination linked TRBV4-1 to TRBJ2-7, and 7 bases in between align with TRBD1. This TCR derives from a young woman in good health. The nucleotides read TGCGCCAGCAGCCAAGTCTTTCGACAGGGTTACGAGCAGTACTTC. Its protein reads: CASSQVFRQGYEQYF.